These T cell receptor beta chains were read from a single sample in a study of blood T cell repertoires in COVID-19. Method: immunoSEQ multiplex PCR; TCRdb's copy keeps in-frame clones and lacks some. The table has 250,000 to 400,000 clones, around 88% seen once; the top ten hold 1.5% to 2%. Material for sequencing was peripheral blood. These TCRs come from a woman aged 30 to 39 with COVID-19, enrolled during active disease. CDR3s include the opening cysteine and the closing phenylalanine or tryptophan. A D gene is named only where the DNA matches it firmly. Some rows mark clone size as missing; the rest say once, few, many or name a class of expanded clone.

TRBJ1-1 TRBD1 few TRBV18 TGTGCCAGCTCACCCGGGACAGGCACTGAAGCTTTCTTT CASSPGTGTEAFF
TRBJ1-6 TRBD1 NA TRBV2 TGTGCCAGCGGAGGGACAGAGGGGGTTAATTCACCCCTCCACTTT CASGGTEGVNSPLHF
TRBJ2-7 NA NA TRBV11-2 TGTGCCAGCAGCCACCTTGAAGTAGCCCGCTTTGTTTACGAGCAGTACTTC CASSHLEVARFVYEQYF
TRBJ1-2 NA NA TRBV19 TGTGCCAGTAGTCAAAACCAGGGTGCCTATGGCTACACCTTC CASSQNQGAYGYTF
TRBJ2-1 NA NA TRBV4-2 TGTGCCAGCAGCCAAGGGGGCCTTGAGCAGTTCTTC CASSQGGLEQFF
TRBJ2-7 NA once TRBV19 TGTGCCAGTAGTATAGCGACATCGATGGACTACGAGCAGTACTTC CASSIATSMDYEQYF
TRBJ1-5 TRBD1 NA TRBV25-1 TGTGCCAGCAGTGAATCGGGGACAGATAGCAATCAGCCCCAGCATTTT CASSESGTDSNQPQHF
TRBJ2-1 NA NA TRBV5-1 TGCGCCAGCAGCCCCCTGGGGGGGGCCTCCCCGGTCTTC CASSPLGGASPVF
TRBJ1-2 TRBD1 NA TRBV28 TGTGCCAGCAGCTTTGGACAGGCGACGACTGGCTACACCTTC CASSFGQATTGYTF
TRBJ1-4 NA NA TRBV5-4 TGTGCCAGCAGCTTGGGGAGAGAAGAAAAACTGTTTTTT CASSLGREEKLFF
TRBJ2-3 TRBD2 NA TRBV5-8 TGTGCCAGCAGCCTGGGGGAAGGGAGGGACCCCTCTTTT CASSLGEGRDPSF